Below, one T cell receptor (beta chain) is given with its context. Its antigen is unknown. The data derive from a study of T-cell reconstitution after alpha-beta-depleted transplantation in children. Whole-study results and caveats: Where alpha-beta T cells came from about two months after transplant was reportedly several hundred expanded graft clones. Diversity and T-cell counts at one year after transplant derived mostly from new T cells.

Molecular barcoding with unique molecular identifiers was used for the TCRbeta library. Each CDR3 protein is one row after TCRdb ran MiXCR on the PCR reads. The repertoire consists of about 440,000 distinct CDR3 sequences, with over 40% occurring once and the leading ten covering 27%. V lost 3 bases and J 0 bases, leaving 14 bases between the germline ends. CDR1 SGHDT and CDR2 YYEEEE come from the germline V gene. The CDR3 has 16 residues. Here the sequenced sample was PBMCs, taken before TCRalphabeta/CD19-depleted stem cell transplant. The sequence was obtained from a girl aged 2 to 9 with aplastic anemia, due to receive a stem cell transplant. The chain recombines TRBV5-6 with TRBJ2-3; tentative D call: TRBD2 (6 bases). CDR3 DNA sequence: TGTGCCAGCAGCTCTAATCTAGCGCTTAGCACAGATACGCAGTATTTT. It yields the protein CASSSNLALSTDTQYF. Complete variable domain (other parts from reference TRBV5-6 and TRBJ2-3): DAGVTQSPTHLIKTRGQQVTLRCSPKSGHDTVSWYQQALGQGPQFIFQYYEEEERQRGNFPDRFSGHQFPNYSSELNVNALLLGDSALYLCASSSNLALSTDTQYFGPGTRLTVL.